The 23 T cell receptor beta chains given below trace back to one sample, sequenced in a study of shared clonotypes between healthy human individuals. The data were produced by immunoSEQ multiplex PCR, yet TCRdb's version contains in-frame clones alone and is incomplete. The sample holds around 1.5 million clones, 95% to 99% seen once. The sequenced sample consisted of naive CD4+ T cells sorted from blood. Subset: CD45RA+ positively selected. The receptors derive from a man under 40 in good health.

The chain links TRBV2 to TRBJ2-2; 7 bases are shared with TRBD1. The germline V gene encodes CDR1 SNHLY and CDR2 FYNNEI. There are 16 residues in the CDR3. Trimming at V came to 6 bases and at J to 4 bases, leaving 11 bases not matched to a gene. Here the CDR3 DNA reads TGTGCCAGCAGCCTGGGGAAGGGGGCGAGCACCGGGGAGCTGTTTTTT. Translated, it gives CASSLGKGASTGELFF.

This clone was detected only once. The chain recombines TRBV7-8 with TRBJ2-1, with 7 bases lining up with TRBD2. The trim removed 5 bases at V and 5 bases at J, leaving 12 bases unmatched. This CDR3 has 16 residues. Per the germline V gene, CDR1 is SGHVS and CDR2 is FQNEAQ. The CDR3 region is CASSLSRTSFNNEQFF. The CDR3 DNA reads TGTGCCAGCAGCCTATCTCGGACTAGTTTCAACAATGAGCAGTTCTTC.

This chain joins TRBV6-6 and TRBJ2-5; the D gene is possibly TRBD1 (6 bases). The germline CDR1 and CDR2 sequences are MNHNY and SVGAGI (reference sequence). The ends were cut back, 2 bases at V and 10 bases at J, with 17 bases in the middle. This CDR3 is 14 amino acids long. The CDR3 reads CASSYRTASEGQYF. In nucleotides, the CDR3 is TGTGCCAGCAGTTACCGGACAGCCTCAGAGGGCCAGTACTTC.

The V and J genes are TRBV5-1 and TRBJ1-3; D possibly corresponds to TRBD1 (6 bases). The CDR3 spans 17 residues. CDR1 and CDR2 from the germline V gene are SGHRS and YFSETQ. Trimming removed 4 bases at V and 2 bases at J, with 19 bases between. DNA of the CDR3: TGCGCCAGCAGCCTCGAACCGACAGGAAGGGCTGGAAACACCATATATTTT. The encoded protein is CASSLEPTGRAGNTIYF.

The chain carries TRBV19 and TRBJ2-7; D may correspond to TRBD1 or TRBD2 (5 bases each). CDR1 and CDR2 (germline): LNHDA, SQIVND (reference sequence). V dropped 8 bases and J dropped 0 bases, with 11 bases sitting between them. The CDR3 runs to 13 residues. DNA for the CDR3: TGTGCCAGTGGGACGGGAATCTCCTACGAGCAGTACTTC. This encodes CASGTGISYEQYF.

The chain is built from TRBV28 and TRBJ2-7, with 9 bases identical to TRBD1. Germline-derived CDR1 and CDR2 are MDHEN and SYDVKM. This CDR3 has 15 residues. With 4 bases clipped from V and 0 bases from J, the junction kept 4 bases outside the gene matches. In DNA form, the CDR3 reads TGTGCCAGCAGTTCCGACAGGGGGTACTCCTACGAGCAGTACTTC. Translation: CASSSDRGYSYEQYF.

The chain is built from TRBV29-1 and TRBJ1-5, with TRBD1 matching 10 bases. Germline values: CDR1 SQVTM, CDR2 ANQGSEA. Germline trimming cut 7 bases from V and 6 bases from J; bases unmatched to any gene: 9. The CDR3 runs 14 residues. CDR3 DNA: TGCAGCGCTGTGACAGGGGGCAGGTTTCAGCCCCAGCATTTT. This encodes CSAVTGGRFQPQHF.

This chain links TRBV4-3 with TRBJ1-2; 8 bases match TRBD1. This CDR3 has 15 amino acids. Trimming at V came to 4 bases and at J to 12 bases, leaving 16 bases not matched to a gene. CDR1 LGHNA and CDR2 YSLEER come from the germline V gene. The CDR3 region is CASSPKTGAFPANTF. The CDR3 DNA sequence: TGCGCCAGCAGCCCGAAGACAGGGGCCTTCCCCGCGAACACCTTC.

V and J are TRBV5-1 and TRBJ2-3, with TRBD1 as a possible D gene (6 bases). The ends were cut back, 4 bases at V and 4 bases at J, with 16 bases in the middle. The V gene's germline CDR1 is SGHRS and CDR2 YFSETQ. This CDR3 is 15 amino acids long. The CDR3 sequence is CASSQQRTVADTQYF. CDR3 DNA: TGCGCCAGCAGCCAGCAGAGGACAGTAGCAGATACGCAGTATTTT.

CDR3 nucleotides: TGTGCCAGCAGTGAGCCCTGGAACGTGGATACGCAGTATTTT. It specifies CASSEPWNVDTQYF. The V call is TRBV25-1, the J call TRBJ2-3; D not certain. V lost 3 bases to trimming and J lost 6 bases, with 13 bases between them. CDR1 MGHDK and CDR2 SYGVNS come from the germline V gene. CDR3 length: 14 amino acids. Full variable domain (outside the CDR3, taken from reference TRBV25-1 and TRBJ2-3): EADIYQTPRYLVIGTGKKITLECSQTMGHDKMYWYQQDPGMELHLIHYSYGVNSTEKGDLSSESTVSRIRTEHFPLTLESARPSHTSQYLCASSEPWNVDTQYFGPGTRLTVL.

The rearrangement links TRBV2 to TRBJ1-2; no clear D gene. The V gene's germline CDR1 is SNHLY and CDR2 FYNNEI. The germline V and J ends were trimmed by 6 bases and 8 bases, with 10 bases remaining between them. The CDR3 covers 11 residues. Written as DNA, the CDR3 is TGTGCCAGCAGCCGCGGGCAGGGCTACACCTTC. This translates into CASSRGQGYTF.

The V and J genes are TRBV5-1 and TRBJ1-2; D call uncertain. Germline assignment: CDR1 SGHRS and CDR2 YFSETQ. Trimming stripped 0 bases from V and 8 bases from J, with 11 bases between. There are 13 residues in the CDR3. DNA for the CDR3: TGCGCCAGCAGCTTGGGCCCCGATGCAGGCTACACCTTC. Protein product: CASSLGPDAGYTF.

J is TRBJ2-1 and V is TRBV5-5; D might be TRBD2 (6 bases). Deletions cut 4 bases from V and 3 bases from J, with 11 bases between. Germline V gives CDR1 SGHKS, CDR2 YYEKEE (reference sequence). The CDR3 is 14 amino acids. The CDR3 loop reads CASSIGTYYNEQFF. The CDR3 DNA follows: TGTGCCAGCAGCATAGGGACTTACTACAATGAGCAGTTCTTC.

The CDR3 here is CASSFISYNEQFF. CDR3 nucleotides: TGTGCCAGCAGCTTCATCTCCTACAATGAGCAGTTCTTC. The J gene is TRBJ2-1, the V gene TRBV5-6, with unresolved D. Germline V gene sequence: CDR1 SGHDT, CDR2 YYEEEE. The CDR3 is 13 amino acids. The V end was cut by 2 bases, the J end by 0 bases, with 3 bases between.

V is TRBV15 and J is TRBJ1-5; unclear D gene. This CDR3 has 15 amino acids. Trimming removed 3 bases at V and 3 bases at J, with 12 bases between. From germline, CDR1 is LNHNV and CDR2 YYDKDF (reference sequence). CDR3 amino acids: CATSSRRLHNQPQHF. The DNA of the CDR3 is TGTGCCACCAGCAGTCGGCGACTGCACAATCAGCCCCAGCATTTT.

In regard to this clone: Other DNA sequences in the sample encode the same CDR3. V and J are TRBV7-9 and TRBJ2-1; 11 bases are a match to TRBD2. The V segment lost 5 bases and the J segment 6 bases; nucleotides outside the gene matches: 6. This CDR3 comprises 15 residues. Per germline, CDR1 SEHNR and CDR2 FQNEAQ (reference sequence). CDR3 in amino acids: CASSPTSGRGNEQFF. CDR3 nucleotide sequence: TGTGCCAGCAGCCCCACTAGCGGGAGAGGCAATGAGCAGTTCTTC.

Remarks on this clone: The germline gene is not matched at one end of the junction; a read error may be the cause. This rearrangement joins TRBV5-6 to TRBJ2-7, with a weak D call TRBD1 (6 bases). This CDR3 region has 14 residues. Germline lookup yields CDR1 SGHDT and CDR2 YYEEEE. The CDR3 loop is CASSLAFSDSPLNF. The CDR3 DNA reads TGTGCCAGCAGCTTGGCTTTTTCGGACAGTCCTCTGAACTTC.

The rearrangement links TRBV9 to TRBJ2-5, with 7 positions matching TRBD2. This CDR3 contains 16 residues. Germline V lookup: CDR1 SGDLS, CDR2 YYNGEE. With V trimmed by 3 bases and J by 3 bases, 11 bases remained unmatched. The CDR3 region is CASSATSLLREETQYF. DNA of the CDR3: TGTGCCAGCAGCGCGACTAGCCTCCTCAGGGAAGAGACCCAGTACTTC.

The chain carries TRBV9 and TRBJ2-1; the match to TRBD2 covers 11 bases. CDR1 SGDLS and CDR2 YYNGEE come from the germline V gene. With V trimmed by 0 bases and J by 8 bases, 10 bases remained unmatched. The CDR3 runs 17 residues. Here the CDR3 reads CASSVVGGTSGVDEQFF. The CDR3 nucleotides are TGTGCCAGCAGCGTAGTAGGGGGGACTAGCGGTGTCGATGAGCAGTTCTTC.

The CDR3 nucleotides read TGTGCCAGCAGTCCTGCGGCTAGCGCTTACAATGAGCAGTTCTTC. This translates into CASSPAASAYNEQFF. The gene calls are TRBV7-3 and TRBJ2-1; D perhaps matches TRBD2 (6 bases). Trimming stripped 6 bases from V and 4 bases from J, with 16 bases between. CDR3 length: 15 residues. The V gene's germline CDR1 is SGHTA and CDR2 FQGTGA.

The count of this clone is one. The chain couples TRBV29-1 to TRBJ1-4, with 9 positions matching TRBD1. The CDR3 runs 13 residues. Trimming cost V 7 bases and J 5 bases; bases outside gene matches: 5. Germline values: CDR1 SQVTM, CDR2 ANQGSEA. The CDR3 nucleotides read TGCAGCGCCTTGGGACAGGGCAATGAAAAACTGTTTTTT. Its protein is CSALGQGNEKLFF.

V gene TRBV5-1 combines with J gene TRBJ2-1; 7 bases are shared with TRBD2. The germline CDR1 and CDR2 sequences are SGHRS and YFSETQ. After removal of 0 bases from V and 7 bases from J, the junction contained 7 bases not matched to a gene. The CDR3 length is 15 residues. CDR3 region: CASSLELAIRNEQFF. As DNA, the CDR3 is TGCGCCAGCAGCTTGGAACTAGCGATTAGAAATGAGCAGTTCTTC.

This rearrangement joins TRBV6-1 to TRBJ2-2; 7 bases align to TRBD1. After removal of 5 bases from V and 6 bases from J, the junction contained 6 bases not matched to a gene. Germline values: CDR1 MNHNS, CDR2 SASEGT. The CDR3 has 14 amino acids. The CDR3 loop is CASSTSQGAGELFF. The CDR3 DNA follows: TGTGCCAGCAGTACCTCCCAGGGGGCCGGGGAGCTGTTTTTT.